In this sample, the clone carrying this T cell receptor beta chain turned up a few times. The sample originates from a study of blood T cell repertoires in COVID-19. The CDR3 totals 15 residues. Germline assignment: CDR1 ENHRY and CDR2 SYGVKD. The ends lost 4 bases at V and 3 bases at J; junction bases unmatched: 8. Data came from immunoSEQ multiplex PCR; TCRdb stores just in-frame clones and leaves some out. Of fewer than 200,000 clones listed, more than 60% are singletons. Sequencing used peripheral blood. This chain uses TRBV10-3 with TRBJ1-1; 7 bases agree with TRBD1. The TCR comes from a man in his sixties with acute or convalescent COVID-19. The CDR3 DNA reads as TGTGCCATCAGTGGGACCGGACAGGAGGACACTGAAGCTTTCTTT. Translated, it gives CAISGTGQEDTEAFF.